The present T cell receptor beta chain was sequenced within a study of Ad26.COV2.S vaccination and SARS-CoV-2 variants. Study context: Once, or twice with 56 days between doses, Ad26.COV2.S was given intramuscularly.

The CDR3 sequence is 17 residues long. With V trimmed by 2 bases and J by 0 bases, 2 bases remained unmatched. Looked up from germline, CDR1 is SGHNT and CDR2 is YYREEE (reference sequence). The treatment denotes: around 19 received Ad26.COV2.S at low or high dose, single or two shots; a few received placebo; per-sample allocation not given. Samples were taken on day 63 after the first vaccine or placebo injection. This person who donated was an adult of 18-55 years in Boston. Sequencing used immunoSEQ multiplex PCR; TCRdb keeps in-frame clones, though not all of them. The sample lists a few hundred thousand clones, about 90% seen once, with about 5% in the top ten.

The rearrangement uses TRBV5-4 and TRBJ2-6; 10 bases line up with TRBD1. The clonotype originates from a person aged 18 to 59 who received the Ad26.COV2.S COVID-19 vaccine or a placebo. The sequencing here drew on peripheral blood, taken in a trial of Ad26.COV2.S vaccine versus placebo. CDR3 residues: CASSFGTGASGANVLTF. The CDR3 nucleotides are TGTGCCAGCAGCTTCGGGACAGGGGCCTCTGGGGCCAACGTCCTGACTTTC.